This T cell receptor beta chain was retrieved from a study of blood T cell repertoires in COVID-19. Study details: Some COVID-19 samples were acute and others convalescent; all came from the United States, Italy and Spain.

The method was immunoSEQ multiplex PCR; TCRdb's version includes in-frame clones alone and lacks a portion of them. The data show approximately 120,000 clones, around two thirds seen once. The CDR3 runs 14 residues. V lost 2 bases and J lost 7; bases outside the gene matches: 4. Germline lookup yields CDR1 MNHEY and CDR2 SVGEGT. The TCR was taken from a woman aged 70-85 years with acute or convalescent COVID-19. The material sequenced was peripheral blood. The chain carries TRBV6-2 or TRBV6-3 and TRBJ1-2; TRBD1 matches 10 bases. CDR3 sequence: CASSYRQGAGGYTF. CDR3 DNA sequence: TGTGCCAGCAGTTACCGACAGGGGGCCGGTGGCTACACCTTC.